A selection of T cell receptor beta chains follows, all from one sample in a study of blood T cell repertoires in COVID-19. Measured with immunoSEQ multiplex PCR; TCRdb has only the in-frame clones, and not every one. The sample records a few hundred thousand clones, about 90% being singletons. Sequenced material: PBMCs or T cells enriched from blood (not recorded which). These receptors all come from a man aged 25 to 45 who had recovered from COVID-19. The conserved cysteine and the conserved F or W are not part of the CDR3 here. The order of the fields is V gene, clone size, D gene, J gene, CDR3 protein. D genes are given only for firm matches. Not all rows give a size; the values are once, few, many and, for expanded clones, a class.

>TRBV4-1|-|-|TRBJ2-2
ASRPQKGTNTGELF
>TRBV7-9|-|TRBD2|TRBJ2-1
ASSFRLAGGYNEQF
>TRBV6-1|once|-|TRBJ1-5
ASSAVQASARVLQPQH
>TRBV12-5|-|TRBD1|TRBJ1-5
ASGQGAAQPQH
>TRBV7-2|-|-|TRBJ2-5
ASSSQGTLQETQY
>TRBV12-5|-|-|TRBJ2-4
ASSGQSINIQY
>TRBV27|-|-|TRBJ1-5
ASSFEPGRQPQH
>TRBV3-1/TRBV3-2|-|-|TRBJ1-3
ASSLGRASGNTIY
>TRBV7-9|many|TRBD1|TRBJ2-7
ASSLVVTGGSYEQY
>TRBV5-6|many|-|TRBJ1-4
ASRLGGPTPNEKLF
>TRBV11-2|-|-|TRBJ2-1
ASSPPGEQF
>TRBV19|-|-|TRBJ1-5
ASSIALGLNQPQH
>TRBV7-8|few|-|TRBJ1-5
ASSLDGERSQH
>TRBV2|-|-|TRBJ2-7
ASSDRGASYEQY
>TRBV5-1|-|-|TRBJ1-2
ASSLEGVDGYT
>TRBV11-1|-|-|TRBJ2-7
ASSQTGSYEQY
>TRBV20-1|-|TRBD1|TRBJ1-2
SATTGYGYT
>TRBV25-1|-|-|TRBJ1-2
ASSPLGGQFYGYT
>TRBV9|-|TRBD1|TRBJ1-3
ASSVEGQAGNTIY
>TRBV7-3|once|TRBD1|TRBJ1-1
ASSGQGSNTEAF
>TRBV9|-|TRBD1|TRBJ2-7
ASSGGPGQGNEQY
>TRBV27|-|-|TRBJ1-1
ASSRPGALDGAF
>TRBV4-1|-|TRBD1|TRBJ2-1
ASSQIGGVEQF
>TRBV6-5|once|-|TRBJ1-1
ASSPDFLTEAF
>TRBV5-1|-|TRBD1|TRBJ1-4
ASSLATGGGEKLF
>TRBV7-9|-|TRBD1|TRBJ2-7
ASSPLTATGRNEQY